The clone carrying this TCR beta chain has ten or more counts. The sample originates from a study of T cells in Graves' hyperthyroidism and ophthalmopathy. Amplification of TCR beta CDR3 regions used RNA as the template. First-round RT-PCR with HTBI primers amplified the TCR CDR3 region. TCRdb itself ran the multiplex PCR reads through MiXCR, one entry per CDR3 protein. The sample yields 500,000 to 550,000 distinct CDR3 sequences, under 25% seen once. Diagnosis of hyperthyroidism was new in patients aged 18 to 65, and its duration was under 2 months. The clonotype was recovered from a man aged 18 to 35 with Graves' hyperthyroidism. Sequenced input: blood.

CDR3 region: CASSPHPGLDSYEQYF. Written as DNA, the CDR3 is TGTGCCAGCAGCCCCCACCCTGGACTGGACTCCTACGAGCAGTACTTC. The V and J genes are TRBV7-7 and TRBJ2-7; D might be TRBD2 (5 bases). Germline CDR1 reads SSHAT; CDR2 reads FNYEAQ (reference sequence). This CDR3 is built from 16 residues. Trimming left V 5 bases short and J 0 bases short, with 17 bases between.